This T cell receptor (beta chain) was recovered during a study of post-analysis software for immune sequencing data. Study-level background: Some patients lacked subtype; others had relapsing-remitting, secondary progressive or progressive-relapsing disease.

Tagging with unique molecular identifiers was a feature of the TCR beta cDNA libraries. Via MiXCR, TCRdb re-called the PCR reads, giving one row per CDR3 protein. The sample contains 750,000 to 900,000 distinct CDR3 sequences, roughly 46% of which appear only once. Findings and caveats of the study: Multiple sclerosis patients had significantly lower normalized Chao1 diversity than controls. Those samples that were prepared in the same batch co-clustered strongly by F measure. Comparison of patients with controls showed five TRBV segments more frequent in patients, TRBV5-6, TRBV5-1 and TRBV20-1 among them.

This CDR3 contains 15 residues. Losses at the gene ends were 3 bases for V and 8 bases for J; bases not matched to a gene: 8. Germline CDR1 is SEHNR and CDR2 is FQNEAQ (reference sequence). Of note for this clonotype: The antigen is undetermined.

Sequencing was done on a sample of blood. J is TRBJ2-1 and V is TRBV7-9; 9 bases match TRBD2. The receptor's source is a girl between 5 and 17 years old with multiple sclerosis. The CDR3 reads CASSLGLARGDEQFF. CDR3 nucleotide sequence: TGTGCCAGCAGCTTGGGACTAGCCAGGGGCGATGAGCAGTTCTTC.